This T cell receptor beta chain was retrieved from a study of blood T cell repertoires in COVID-19. Authors' analysis steps: Estimated nucleated cell counts came from reference gene primer amplification. Produced via immunoSEQ multiplex PCR; TCRdb's table is partial and in-frame only. V and J calls and clone size are as listed in that table; D and trimming were resolved from the DNA. Here the sample spans some 290,000 clones, roughly 90% being singletons. V gave up 4 bases and J gave up 1 base, with 7 bases separating them. The CDR3 runs to 14 residues. Germline V gene sequence: CDR1 LNHDA, CDR2 SQIVND (reference sequence). Enrolled through a virtual design, the participants were between roughly 18 and 100 years of age and came from 24 US areas.

The J gene is TRBJ2-2, the V gene TRBV19; no clear D. The sample was PBMCs or T cells enriched from blood (not recorded which). The receptor was isolated from a woman between 40 and 55 years old with acute COVID-19. CDR3 amino acids: CASSSRQNTGELFF. CDR3 sequence (DNA): TGTGCCAGTAGTAGTCGACAGAACACCGGGGAGCTGTTTTTT.